The T cell receptor beta chain under discussion was sequenced for a study of cytomegalovirus exposure and HLA in healthy donors. Overall study results and limits: The study recorded 160 or so TCR beta chains that were cytomegalovirus-associated. Three chains linked to CMV were shown in vitro to be specific for CMV antigens.

Comment on this clone: Its cognate antigen is unknown.

TCRdb keeps only in-frame clones here, not all; method: immunoSEQ multiplex PCR. Counted here are tens of thousands of clones, 92% occurring once; the ten biggest clones make up more than 1.4%. V was clipped by 1 base and J by 6 bases, with 7 bases between them. The CDR3 spans 13 residues. Germline V gene data show CDR1 as SGHRS and CDR2 as YFSETQ. The source material was PBMCs. The V gene is TRBV5-1, the J gene TRBJ2-2; no definite D call. The sequence was collected from a man younger than 35 in good health and CMV-seronegative. The DNA of the CDR3 is TGCGCCAGCAGCTTGTGGCTTTCCGGGGAGCTGTTTTTT. Its protein is CASSLWLSGELFF. Drawing the rest from reference TRBV5-1 and TRBJ2-2, the complete variable domain is KAGVTQTPRYLIKTRGQQVTLSCSPISGHRSVSWYQQTPGQGLQFLFEYFSETQRNKGNFPGRFSGRQFSNSRSEMNVSTLELGDSALYLCASSLWLSGELFFGEGSRLTVL.